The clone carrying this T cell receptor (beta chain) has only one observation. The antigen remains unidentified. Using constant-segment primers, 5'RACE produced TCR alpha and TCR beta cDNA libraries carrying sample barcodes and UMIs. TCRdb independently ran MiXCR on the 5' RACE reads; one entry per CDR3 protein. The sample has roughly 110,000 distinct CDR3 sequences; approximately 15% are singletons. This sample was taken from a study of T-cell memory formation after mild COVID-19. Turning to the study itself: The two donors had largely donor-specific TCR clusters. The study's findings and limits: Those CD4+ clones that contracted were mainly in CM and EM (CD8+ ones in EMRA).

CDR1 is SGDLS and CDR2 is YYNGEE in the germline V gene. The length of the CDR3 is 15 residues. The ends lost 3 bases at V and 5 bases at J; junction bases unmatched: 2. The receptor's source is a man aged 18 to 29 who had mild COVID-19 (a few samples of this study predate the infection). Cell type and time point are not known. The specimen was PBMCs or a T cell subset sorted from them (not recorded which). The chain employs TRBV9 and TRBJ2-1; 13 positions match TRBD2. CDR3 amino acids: CASSDTSGGDNEQFF. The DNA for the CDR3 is TGTGCCAGCAGCGACACTAGCGGGGGGGACAATGAGCAGTTCTTC. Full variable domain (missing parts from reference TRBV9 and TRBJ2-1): DSGVTQTPKHLITATGQRVTLRCSPRSGDLSVYWYQQSLDQGLQFLIQYYNGEERAKGNILERFSAQQFPDLHSELNLSSLELGDSALYFCASSDTSGGDNEQFFGPGTRLTVL.